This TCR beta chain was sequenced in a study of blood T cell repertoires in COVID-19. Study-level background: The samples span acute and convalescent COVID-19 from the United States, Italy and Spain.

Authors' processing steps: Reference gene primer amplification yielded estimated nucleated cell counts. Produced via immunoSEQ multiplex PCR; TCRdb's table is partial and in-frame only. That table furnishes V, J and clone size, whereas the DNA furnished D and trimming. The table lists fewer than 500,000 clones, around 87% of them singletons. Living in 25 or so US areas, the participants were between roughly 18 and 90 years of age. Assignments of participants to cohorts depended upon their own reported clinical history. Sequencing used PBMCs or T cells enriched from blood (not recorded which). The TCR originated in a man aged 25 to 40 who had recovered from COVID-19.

The CDR3: CASSYSGNTIYF. As DNA, the CDR3 is TGTGCCAGCAGCTATTCGGGAAACACCATATATTTT. The chain carries TRBV7-2 and TRBJ1-3; D is undetermined. In germline, CDR1 is SGHTA, CDR2 FQGNSA. V gave up 4 bases and J gave up 4 bases, with 5 bases separating them. CDR3 length: 12 amino acids.